These 7 T cell receptor beta chains were sequenced from one sample in a study of spatial heterogeneity in lung cancer. TCRdb re-called the 5' RACE reads with MiXCR, one entry per CDR3 protein. The sample holds 110,000 or so distinct CDR3 sequences, under 14% seen once. Time point here: blood at routine non-recurrence follow-up after resection. This material consisted of PBMCs, taken at follow-up. The receptors shown here come from a female donor with early-stage non-small cell lung cancer.

The J gene is TRBJ1-2, the V gene TRBV28; D possibly corresponds to TRBD1 (6 bases). Per germline, CDR1 MDHEN and CDR2 SYDVKM. CDR3 length equals 15 residues. V lost 8 bases, J lost 5 bases, and 21 bases lay in between. CDR3 nucleotides: TGTGCCAGCCTCAGTGGGGGCGTAGACTTATATGGCTACACCTTC. It translates to CASLSGGVDLYGYTF.

In this sample, this clonotype turned up a few times. The chain joins TRBV4-1 to TRBJ2-1; D is uncertain. This CDR3 is 15 amino acids long. The ends were cut back, 0 bases at V and 7 bases at J, with 13 bases in the middle. Germline V gives CDR1 MGHRA, CDR2 YSYEKL. CDR3 residues: CASSQERVVKNEQFF. The DNA for the CDR3 is TGCGCCAGCAGCCAAGAAAGGGTCGTCAAGAATGAGCAGTTCTTC.

This clonotype was recorded at least ten times. The rearrangement joins TRBV7-6 to TRBJ2-1, with 11 bases identical to TRBD2. Looked up from germline, CDR1 is SGHVS and CDR2 is FNYEAQ. With 4 bases clipped from V and 2 bases from J, the junction kept 4 bases outside the gene matches. The CDR3 length is 16 residues. CDR3 protein: CASSSGTSGTYNEQFF. The CDR3 DNA sequence: TGTGCCAGCAGCTCCGGGACTAGCGGTACCTACAATGAGCAGTTCTTC.

This clonotype was counted between two and nine times. This chain links TRBV2 with TRBJ2-2, with D hard to call. The CDR3 length is 11 residues. Trimming took off 6 bases at V and 6 bases at J, with 5 bases between the two ends. Germline CDR1 and CDR2: SNHLY and FYNNEI. The CDR3 DNA reads as TGTGCCAGCAGCTCGTCCGGGGAGCTGTTTTTT. Its translation: CASSSSGELFF.

This clonotype has only a few counts. This chain uses TRBV7-2 with TRBJ2-5; 9 bases line up with TRBD1. The CDR3 is 15 residues long. In germline, CDR1 is SGHTA, CDR2 FQGNSA. The J segment lost 1 base and the V segment lost 6 bases, leaving 6 bases of the junction unmatched. CDR3 residues: CASSGNRGPQETQYF. CDR3 bases: TGTGCCAGCAGTGGAAACAGGGGGCCCCAAGAGACCCAGTACTTC.

This clonotype occurred many times. V and J are TRBV7-2 and TRBJ2-1; TRBD2 matches at 7 bases. The CDR3 loop spans 16 amino acids. The V gene's germline CDR1 is SGHTA and CDR2 FQGNSA. J gave up 0 bases and V 1 base, and 3 bases lay outside the gene matches. CDR3: CASSLESGVSYNEQFF. Written as DNA, the CDR3 is TGTGCCAGCAGCTTAGAAAGCGGGGTCTCCTACAATGAGCAGTTCTTC. Together with reference TRBV7-2 and TRBJ2-1, the CDR3 gives the full variable domain: GAGVSQSPSNKVTEKGKDVELRCDPISGHTALYWYRQSLGQGLEFLIYFQGNSAPDKSGLPSDRFSAERTGGSVSTLTIQRTQQEDSAVYLCASSLESGVSYNEQFFGPGTRLTVL.

In this sample, this clonotype turned up a few times. This chain links TRBV20-1 with TRBJ2-1; 8 nucleotides agree with TRBD2. V gave up 3 bases and J gave up 7 bases; unmatched junction bases: 8. Germline values: CDR1 DFQATT, CDR2 SNEGSKA (reference sequence). The CDR3 spans 14 residues. In DNA form, the CDR3 reads TGCAGTGCTAGGGAACTAGCGGTACTGAATGAGCAGTTCTTC. It is translated as CSARELAVLNEQFF.